The 19 T cell receptor beta chains listed next were all sequenced from one sample in a study of shared clonotypes between healthy human individuals. Libraries were prepared by immunoSEQ multiplex PCR; TCRdb keeps only in-frame clonotypes and omits some of them. The table shows around 1.5 million clones, with approximately 98% occurring only once. The source material was naive CD4+ T cells sorted from blood. Documented subset: CD45RA+ positively selected. These receptors all stem from a man aged 25 to 40 in good health.

V usage is TRBV6-4 and J usage is TRBJ1-5, with D unclear. The V gene lost 1 base and the J gene lost 2 bases, with 12 bases spanning the gap. Per the germline V gene, CDR1 is MRHNA and CDR2 is SNTAGT. CDR3 length: 16 residues. The DNA of the CDR3 is TGTGCCAGCAGTGACTGTTGCAGATATGGCAATCAGCCCCAGCATTTT. It is translated as CASSDCCRYGNQPQHF.

This chain uses TRBV15 with TRBJ1-5; D gene uncertain. This CDR3 contains 13 residues. The V end lost 5 bases, the J end lost 6 bases, and 11 bases lay between the germline ends. Germline CDR1 LNHNV, CDR2 YYDKDF (reference sequence). CDR3 sequence reads: CATSPGLIQPQHF. The CDR3 nucleotides are TGTGCCACCAGCCCGGGGTTGATTCAGCCCCAGCATTTT.

The gene calls are TRBV11-2 and TRBJ2-4; D possibly corresponds to TRBD1 (6 bases). Trimming stripped 3 bases from V and 8 bases from J, with 14 bases between. Germline values: CDR1 SGHAT, CDR2 FQNNGV. The CDR3 spans 14 residues. The CDR3 protein is CASSFRGAADIQYF. For the CDR3, the DNA is TGTGCCAGCAGCTTCAGGGGAGCCGCTGACATTCAGTACTTC.

J is TRBJ2-1 and V is TRBV27, with TRBD2 identical over 12 bases. The germline V gene has CDR1 MNHEY and CDR2 SMNVEV (reference sequence). Unmatched junction bases numbered 8, after V lost 6 bases and J lost 5 bases. This CDR3 region has 16 residues. Here the CDR3 reads CASREGGLAGNNEQFF. CDR3 DNA sequence: TGTGCCAGCAGAGAGGGTGGACTAGCGGGAAACAATGAGCAGTTCTTC.

V usage is TRBV7-2 and J usage is TRBJ1-1; 8 bases map to TRBD1. CDR1 and CDR2 from the germline V gene are SGHTA and FQGNSA. The CDR3 contains 15 residues. J lost 1 base, V lost 5 bases, and 6 bases had no gene match. As DNA, the CDR3 is TGTGCCAGCAGCCCTCAGGGGGCGAGGAACACTGAAGCTTTCTTT. Its protein product is CASSPQGARNTEAFF.

The V and J genes are TRBV5-1 and TRBJ2-1, with no clear D. Germline CDR1 SGHRS, CDR2 YFSETQ. V shed 3 bases and J shed 5 bases, with 12 bases lying between them. The length of the CDR3 is 14 residues. CDR3 sequence (DNA): TGCGCCAGCAGCTCGTTCAGTCGGAACAATGAGCAGTTCTTC. The encoded protein is CASSSFSRNNEQFF.

This chain connects TRBV30 to TRBJ2-1, with 14 bases lining up with TRBD2. Losses at the gene ends were 3 bases for V and 3 bases for J; bases not matched to a gene: 4. The CDR3 has 16 residues. Germline V gives CDR1 GTSNPN, CDR2 SVGIG (reference sequence). The CDR3 loop reads CAWRGTSGSGYNEQFF. The CDR3 region has the DNA TGTGCCTGGAGGGGGACTAGCGGGAGCGGCTACAATGAGCAGTTCTTC.

The CDR3 DNA sequence: TGTGCCAGCAGCGTAGGCGGGGACCCTAGAGATACGCAGTATTTT. Protein sequence: CASSVGGDPRDTQYF. V is TRBV9 and J is TRBJ2-3, with D possibly being TRBD2 (6 bases). CDR3 length: 15 residues. Looked up from germline, CDR1 is SGDLS and CDR2 is YYNGEE. V dropped 0 bases and J dropped 5 bases, with 13 bases sitting between them. Full variable domain (missing parts from reference TRBV9 and TRBJ2-3): DSGVTQTPKHLITATGQRVTLRCSPRSGDLSVYWYQQSLDQGLQFLIQYYNGEERAKGNILERFSAQQFPDLHSELNLSSLELGDSALYFCASSVGGDPRDTQYFGPGTRLTVL.

V is TRBV2 and J is TRBJ2-1, with TRBD1 matching 10 bases. The J segment lost 8 bases and the V segment lost 10 bases, leaving 8 bases of the junction unmatched. The CDR3 has 13 residues. Germline-derived CDR1 and CDR2 are SNHLY and FYNNEI. The CDR3 loop is CANPGQGQHEQFF. CDR3 DNA sequence: TGTGCCAATCCGGGACAGGGGCAGCATGAGCAGTTCTTC.

The chain has TRBV19 and TRBJ2-2; 9 nucleotides agree with TRBD2. Germline CDR1 LNHDA, CDR2 SQIVND (reference sequence). J lost 2 bases, V lost 8 bases, and 3 bases had no gene match. This CDR3 has 14 amino acids. The CDR3 is CASRTSANTGELFF. CDR3 nucleotide sequence: TGTGCCAGTCGGACTAGCGCAAACACCGGGGAGCTGTTTTTT.

This chain links TRBV9 with TRBJ2-1; 9 nucleotides match TRBD2. The length of the CDR3 is 15 residues. Trimming removed 0 bases from V and 9 bases from J; junction bases left unmatched: 7. The germline CDR1 and CDR2 sequences are SGDLS and YYNGEE. The CDR3 DNA is TGTGCCAGCAGCGTAGAGGCGGGAGGGCCCTCTGAGCAGTTCTTC. Translation gives CASSVEAGGPSEQFF.

The chain carries TRBV7-2 and TRBJ2-1; 9 bases fit TRBD2. The CDR3 consists of 15 residues. The trim removed 5 bases at V and 6 bases at J, leaving 8 bases unmatched. Germline lookup yields CDR1 SGHTA and CDR2 FQGNSA. The CDR3 region is CASSAEAAGGNEQFF. DNA of the CDR3: TGTGCCAGCAGCGCAGAGGCAGCGGGAGGCAATGAGCAGTTCTTC. Drawing the rest from reference TRBV7-2 and TRBJ2-1, the complete variable domain is GAGVSQSPSNKVTEKGKDVELRCDPISGHTALYWYRQSLGQGLEFLIYFQGNSAPDKSGLPSDRFSAERTGGSVSTLTIQRTQQEDSAVYLCASSAEAAGGNEQFFGPGTRLTVL.

The rearrangement uses TRBV7-7 and TRBJ2-1; D call uncertain. Per the germline V gene, CDR1 is SSHAT and CDR2 is FNYEAQ (reference sequence). This CDR3 contains 13 residues. Trimming shortened V by 4 bases and J by 6 bases, and 10 bases separated the two germline ends. CDR3 residues: CASSSSRANEQFF. The CDR3 coding sequence is TGTGCCAGCAGCTCCAGCCGAGCCAATGAGCAGTTCTTC.

The chain carries TRBV18 and TRBJ2-2, with D tentatively TRBD1 (6 bases). The CDR3 covers 16 residues. CDR1 and CDR2 (germline): KGHSH, LQKENI. Trimming shortened V by 1 base and J by 2 bases, and 11 bases separated the two germline ends. In nucleotides, the CDR3 is TGTGCCAGCTCACCACTTATACAGGGCAACACCGGGGAGCTGTTTTTT. It codes for CASSPLIQGNTGELFF.

This chain uses TRBV5-1 with TRBJ2-5; tentative D call: TRBD2 (6 bases). The V and J ends lost 5 bases and 1 base respectively, with 12 bases between them. Germline V lookup: CDR1 SGHRS, CDR2 YFSETQ. This CDR3 is 14 amino acids long. Here the CDR3 reads CASRPGGFQETQYF. DNA for the CDR3: TGCGCCAGCAGACCTGGGGGGTTCCAAGAGACCCAGTACTTC.

V gene TRBV5-6 combines with J gene TRBJ1-2; D gene unclear. Deletions cut 6 bases from V and 7 bases from J, with 13 bases between. CDR3 length: 12 residues. Germline V CDR1 and CDR2: SGHDT, YYEEEE. The CDR3 region has the DNA TGTGCCAGCAACTTTATATCAGGTGGCTACACCTTC. As protein: CASNFISGGYTF.

The chain combines TRBV11-2 with TRBJ2-3; D call uncertain. Germline V lookup: CDR1 SGHAT, CDR2 FQNNGV. The CDR3 runs 14 residues. Trimming pared 1 base from V and 4 bases from J, leaving 9 bases between. DNA of the CDR3: TGTGCCAGCAGCTTAGTTGCAGTGGCAGATACGCAGTATTTT. Its translation is CASSLVAVADTQYF. The full variable domain, completed using reference TRBV11-2 and TRBJ2-3, is EAGVAQSPRYKIIEKRQSVAFWCNPISGHATLYWYQQILGQGPKLLIQFQNNGVVDDSQLPKDRFSAERLKGVDSTLKIQPAKLEDSAVYLCASSLVAVADTQYFGPGTRLTVL.

The J gene is TRBJ2-1, the V gene TRBV18; 11 bases are shared with TRBD2. The CDR3 consists of 17 residues. CDR1 is KGHSH, CDR2 LQKENI, per germline. V was clipped by 1 base and J by 2 bases; unmatched bases: 4. The CDR3 reads CASSPRTSGPTYNEQFF. The CDR3 region has the DNA TGTGCCAGCTCACCACGGACTAGCGGGCCTACCTACAATGAGCAGTTCTTC.

This rearrangement joins TRBV2 to TRBJ2-1, with TRBD2 identical over 10 bases. V lost 4 bases, J lost 5 bases, and 2 bases stayed unmatched. The germline V gene has CDR1 SNHLY and CDR2 FYNNEI. The CDR3 is 14 residues long. The CDR3 DNA reads as TGTGCCAGCAGTGGGACTAGCGGAGACAATGAGCAGTTCTTC. Translated: CASSGTSGDNEQFF.